One sample yielded the 32 T cell receptor beta chains listed below, sequenced in a study of chemoradiotherapy in HPV16-positive cancers. The method was immunoSEQ multiplex PCR; TCRdb's version includes in-frame clones alone and lacks a portion of them. The data contain approximately 13,000 clones, around 80% of them singletons. This sample was obtained from a patient who underwent chemoradiotherapy. The receptor set was obtained from a human donor with HPV-associated anogenital cancer.

The rearrangement joins TRBV19 to TRBJ2-1; no reliable D call. The V end lost 8 bases, the J end lost 3 bases, and 20 bases lay between the germline ends. The CDR3 is made up of 16 amino acids. The germline CDR1 and CDR2 sequences are LNHDA and SQIVND (reference sequence). The CDR3 spells CASSKRTNLLYNEQFF. As DNA, the CDR3 is TGTGCCAGTTCAAAACGGACGAATCTCCTCTACAATGAGCAGTTCTTC.

The chain uses TRBV5-6 and TRBJ1-1; tentatively, D is TRBD1 (5 bases). The CDR3 is made up of 16 amino acids. CDR1 and CDR2 (germline): SGHDT, YYEEEE. V was pared by 1 base and J by 2 bases, with 15 bases between. The chain's CDR3 is CASSLSGRMINTEAFF. The CDR3 DNA is TGTGCCAGCAGCTTGTCGGGACGGATGATCAACACTGAAGCTTTCTTT.

The table lists this clone with a few counts. The chain has TRBV19 and TRBJ1-1; unclear D gene. Germline assignment: CDR1 LNHDA and CDR2 SQIVND (reference sequence). The CDR3 totals 13 residues. V was clipped by 2 bases and J by 3 bases, with 7 bases between them. CDR3 region: CASSILVDTEAFF. The DNA of the CDR3 is TGTGCCAGTAGTATACTGGTAGACACTGAAGCTTTCTTT.

V gene TRBV18 combines with J gene TRBJ1-5; D not resolved. This CDR3 is 14 amino acids long. CDR1 and CDR2 from the germline V gene are KGHSH and LQKENI. V was clipped by 4 bases and J by 6 bases, with 13 bases between them. CDR3 loop: CASSLQPSAQPQHF. CDR3 DNA sequence: TGTGCCAGCTCACTCCAGCCCAGCGCTCAGCCCCAGCATTTT. The variable domain in full, completed from reference TRBV18 and TRBJ1-5, reads NAGVMQNPRHLVRRRGQEARLRCSPMKGHSHVYWYRQLPEEGLKFMVYLQKENIIDESGMPKERFSAEFPKEGPSILRIQQVVRGDSAAYFCASSLQPSAQPQHFGDGTRLSIL.

The chain is built from TRBV7-3 and TRBJ2-3, with 9 bases matching TRBD2. The CDR3 sequence is 16 residues long. The V gene's germline CDR1 is SGHTA and CDR2 FQGTGA. V shed 1 base and J 4 bases; nucleotides not matched to a gene: 6. The CDR3 reads CASSLNGGGAADTQYF. DNA of the CDR3: TGTGCCAGCAGCTTAAATGGCGGGGGGGCCGCAGATACGCAGTATTTT.

V usage is TRBV30 and J usage is TRBJ2-2; a weak D match, TRBD2 (5 bases). Germline V gene lookup returns CDR1 GTSNPN and CDR2 SVGIG (reference sequence). Trimming took 1 base from V and 7 from J, leaving 13 bases between them. The length of the CDR3 is 14 residues. In DNA, the CDR3 is TGTGCCTGGAGTGGCCCGGGATTGGACGGGGAGCTGTTTTTT. Translation gives CAWSGPGLDGELFF.

V is TRBV5-6 and J is TRBJ1-5; weak D call: TRBD1 (5 bases). Germline V gene lookup returns CDR1 SGHDT and CDR2 YYEEEE. Trimming pared 4 bases from V and 2 bases from J, leaving 10 bases between. The CDR3 length is 14 residues. The CDR3 DNA is TGTGCCAGCAGCCTGGGGGGGGGCAATCAGCCCCAGCATTTT. Its protein product is CASSLGGGNQPQHF.

The gene calls are TRBV10-1 and TRBJ2-1, with 7 bases that match TRBD2. The CDR3 is made up of 15 amino acids. Germline V CDR1 and CDR2: WNHNN, SYGVQD (reference sequence). V shed 7 bases and J 2 bases; nucleotides not matched to a gene: 8. In DNA, the CDR3 is TGCGCCAGCACGCCAAGCGGGGTTCCCTACAATGAGCAGTTCTTC. Translation gives CASTPSGVPYNEQFF.

This chain connects TRBV5-1 to TRBJ2-7; 11 nucleotides line up with TRBD2. Germline CDR1 reads SGHRS; CDR2 reads YFSETQ. The CDR3 runs to 14 residues. The ends lost 2 bases at V and 4 bases at J; junction bases unmatched: 2. CDR3 bases: TGCGCCAGCAGCTTTGGGACTAGCGGATACGAGCAGTACTTC. Its protein is CASSFGTSGYEQYF.

V is TRBV9 and J is TRBJ2-7; the D is unclear. Germline values: CDR1 SGDLS, CDR2 YYNGEE. This CDR3 contains 14 residues. Between the trimmed V and J ends, which lost 3 bases and 2 bases, there was a span of 12 bases. The CDR3 nucleotides read TGTGCCAGCAGCGCTCAATCAGTAACCTACGAGCAGTACTTC. This sequence encodes CASSAQSVTYEQYF.

The gene calls are TRBV10-3 and TRBJ1-1; D may be TRBD1 (5 bases). The CDR3 sequence is 13 residues long. Trimming took off 7 bases at V and 3 bases at J, with 12 bases between the two ends. Germline CDR1 reads ENHRY; CDR2 reads SYGVKD. In DNA form, the CDR3 reads TGTGCCATCAAGGGTGGGGGGGACACTGAAGCTTTCTTT. Protein: CAIKGGGDTEAFF.

Turning to this clone: The junction does not match germline at one end; this may be a read error. This chain joins TRBV5-1 and TRBJ1-1; TRBD1 aligns across 10 bases. Germline V gene data show CDR1 as SGHRS and CDR2 as YFSETQ. CDR3 length: 19 amino acids. CDR3 DNA: TGCGCCAGCGCTCCTTATCTGACAGGGGGCATTATGGGGAACGCTGAAGCTTTCTTT. It translates to CASAPYLTGGIMGNAEAFF.

This chain joins TRBV18 and TRBJ1-6; 10 nucleotides match TRBD1. Trimming took 3 bases from V and 0 from J; bases not matched to a gene: 8. The CDR3 is 19 residues long. Germline CDR1 and CDR2: KGHSH and LQKENI. The CDR3: CASSPTGTGVPSYNSPLHF. Here the CDR3 DNA reads TGTGCCAGCTCACCTACCGGGACAGGGGTCCCCTCCTATAATTCACCCCTCCACTTT.

This clone appeared once. The chain combines TRBV2 with TRBJ2-1, with 14 bases fitting TRBD2. Germline CDR1 and CDR2: SNHLY and FYNNEI. V shed 6 bases, J shed 8 bases, and the junction held 12 bases outside the gene matches. The CDR3 has 17 residues. The CDR3, as DNA: TGTGCCAGCAGGGGTAGGACTAGCGGGGGGCGGGTCTATGAGCAGTTCTTC. It specifies CASRGRTSGGRVYEQFF.

The chain employs TRBV19 and TRBJ1-4; 9 bases agree with TRBD1. V lost 4 bases to trimming and J lost 6 bases; unmatched junction nucleotides: 3. CDR1 is LNHDA, CDR2 SQIVND, per germline (reference sequence). The CDR3 covers 14 residues. This CDR3 reads CASSRRDRDEKLFF. Here the CDR3 DNA reads TGTGCCAGTAGTAGAAGGGACAGGGATGAAAAACTGTTTTTT.

The rearrangement joins TRBV25-1 to TRBJ2-7; D is tentatively TRBD1 or TRBD2 (5 bases each). The CDR3 has 13 amino acids. Germline V gene sequence: CDR1 MGHDK, CDR2 SYGVNS. With 8 bases removed from V and 0 bases from J, the gap between germline ends came to 11 bases. In nucleotides, the CDR3 is TGTGCCAGCTCCGCAGGGAGCTCCTACGAGCAGTACTTC. It yields the protein CASSAGSSYEQYF.

This clone was detected only once. This chain joins TRBV12-5 and TRBJ2-1, with 14 positions matching TRBD2. The V segment lost 5 bases and the J segment 3 bases; nucleotides outside the gene matches: 9. The germline CDR1 and CDR2 sequences are LGHNT and FRNRAP. This CDR3 spans 18 amino acids. The CDR3 DNA sequence: TGTGCTAGTGGTAATGGACTAGCGGGGGGTCCCCTCTACAATGAGCAGTTCTTC. The encoded protein is CASGNGLAGGPLYNEQFF.

This chain connects TRBV13 to TRBJ2-1, with 10 bases identical to TRBD1. In germline, CDR1 is PRHDT, CDR2 FYEKMQ (reference sequence). The CDR3 length is 14 residues. J was trimmed by 8 bases and V by 5 bases; bases with no gene match: 6. Written as DNA, the CDR3 is TGTGCCAGCAGCCCTTGGGACAGGGGAGATGAGCAGTTCTTC. Amino acids: CASSPWDRGDEQFF.

CDR3 residues: CAIGRILNTEAFF. The DNA for the CDR3 is TGTGCGATAGGACGCATTCTGAACACTGAAGCTTTCTTT. The chain couples TRBV7-2 to TRBJ1-1; D gene unclear. The CDR3 contains 13 residues. CDR1 and CDR2 (germline): SGHTA, FQGNSA.

The chain links TRBV5-1 to TRBJ2-3; no definite D call. V lost 0 bases and J lost 1, with 9 bases in between. Germline V gene sequence: CDR1 SGHRS, CDR2 YFSETQ. The CDR3 totals 15 residues. In DNA form, the CDR3 reads TGCGCCAGCAGCTTGGTTTCGACCGGCACAGATACGCAGTATTTT. It codes for CASSLVSTGTDTQYF.

The chain employs TRBV11-2 and TRBJ2-7, with D perhaps TRBD1 (5 bases). With 0 bases removed from V and 3 bases from J, the gap between germline ends came to 12 bases. The length of the CDR3 is 15 residues. Per germline, CDR1 SGHAT and CDR2 FQNNGV. CDR3 residues: CASSLDPRQGYEQYF. The CDR3, as DNA: TGTGCCAGCAGCTTAGATCCGCGGCAGGGCTACGAGCAGTACTTC.

In its sample, this clone was seen a few times. The chain couples TRBV7-8 to TRBJ1-6; no clear D. The CDR3 is made up of 13 amino acids. Germline V CDR1 and CDR2: SGHVS, FQNEAQ. The V gene lost 4 bases and the J gene lost 8 bases, with 9 bases spanning the gap. CDR3 loop: CASSSAVDSPLHF. The CDR3 nucleotides read TGTGCCAGCAGCTCCGCGGTAGATTCACCCCTCCACTTT.

The chain uses TRBV7-3 and TRBJ2-3; D might be TRBD1 (6 bases). CDR1 is SGHTA and CDR2 is FQGTGA in the germline V gene. V was cut by 5 bases and J by 3 bases, with 15 bases left in between. CDR3 length equals 15 residues. CDR3 nucleotide sequence: TGTGCCAGCAGCCTTACAGGGCTGGGGACAGATACGCAGTATTTT. Its translation: CASSLTGLGTDTQYF.

V and J are TRBV7-6 and TRBJ2-2; no reliable D call. This CDR3 is 13 amino acids long. Trimming left V 5 bases short and J 7 bases short, with 11 bases between. Germline V lookup: CDR1 SGHVS, CDR2 FNYEAQ. For the CDR3, the DNA is TGTGCCAGCAGCCCTCACTATGGCGGGGAGCTGTTTTTT. Protein sequence: CASSPHYGGELFF. Complete variable domain (other parts from reference TRBV7-6 and TRBJ2-2): GAGVSQSPRYKVTKRGQDVALRCDPISGHVSLYWYRQALGQGPEFLTYFNYEAQQDKSGLPNDRFSAERPEGSISTLTIQRTEQRDSAMYRCASSPHYGGELFFGEGSRLTVL.

The chain couples TRBV5-1 to TRBJ2-5; 9 bases agree with TRBD2. The CDR3 sequence is 18 residues long. The germline gives CDR1 SGHRS, CDR2 YFSETQ. V trimming: 4 bases; J trimming: 4 bases; junction bases outside the gene matches: 17. CDR3: CASSPLLGASGDPETQYF. In DNA form, the CDR3 reads TGCGCCAGCAGCCCACTCCTGGGCGCTAGCGGGGACCCAGAGACCCAGTACTTC. Combining the CDR3 with reference TRBV5-1 and TRBJ2-5 gives the whole variable domain KAGVTQTPRYLIKTRGQQVTLSCSPISGHRSVSWYQQTPGQGLQFLFEYFSETQRNKGNFPGRFSGRQFSNSRSEMNVSTLELGDSALYLCASSPLLGASGDPETQYFGPGTRLLVL.

This clone was counted only a few times. The chain employs TRBV27 and TRBJ2-7; 12 nucleotides agree with TRBD2. V shed 5 bases and J 4 bases; nucleotides not matched to a gene: 6. Germline-derived CDR1 and CDR2 are MNHEY and SMNVEV (reference sequence). The CDR3 is 15 amino acids. This CDR3 reads CASSKTSGGPYEQYF. The CDR3 DNA follows: TGTGCCAGCAGTAAGACTAGCGGGGGCCCTTACGAGCAGTACTTC.

The genes are TRBV18 and TRBJ1-1, with D unresolved. The CDR3 is 16 residues long. The V and J ends lost 1 base and 4 bases respectively, with 16 bases between them. The V gene's germline CDR1 is KGHSH and CDR2 LQKENI. The DNA of the CDR3 is TGTGCCAGCTCACCACAAGGGTCAGGCGTCGGCACTGAAGCTTTCTTT. The encoded protein is CASSPQGSGVGTEAFF. The whole variable domain, remainder taken from reference TRBV18 and TRBJ1-1, is NAGVMQNPRHLVRRRGQEARLRCSPMKGHSHVYWYRQLPEEGLKFMVYLQKENIIDESGMPKERFSAEFPKEGPSILRIQQVVRGDSAAYFCASSPQGSGVGTEAFFGQGTRLTVV.

This clone has a single count. The chain carries TRBV7-6 and TRBJ2-3, with TRBD2 matching 9 bases. V was pared by 4 bases and J by 1 base, with 15 bases of the junction left unmatched. Germline V gene data show CDR1 as SGHVS and CDR2 as FNYEAQ. The CDR3 runs to 19 residues. CDR3 sequence (DNA): TGTGCCAGCAGCTCCCACATCGCGGGGGGGCTTTTGGGCACAGATACGCAGTATTTT. It specifies CASSSHIAGGLLGTDTQYF.

The J gene is TRBJ2-1, the V gene TRBV28; D unclear. This CDR3 comprises 13 residues. Germline CDR1 is MDHEN and CDR2 is SYDVKM. V lost 8 bases to trimming and J lost 3 bases, with 11 bases between them. The CDR3 DNA is TGTGCCAGCGGTCTTATAAGCTACAATGAGCAGTTCTTC. It is translated as CASGLISYNEQFF.

This clone was picked up a small number of times. V is TRBV4-2 and J is TRBJ2-7; 11 nucleotides align to TRBD2. The J segment lost 4 bases and the V segment lost 0 bases, leaving 8 bases of the junction unmatched. This CDR3 is built from 17 residues. Germline V gene data show CDR1 as LGHNA and CDR2 as YNFKEQ. In DNA, the CDR3 is TGTGCCAGCAGCCAAGATGGGGGCGGGACTAGCGGATACGAGCAGTACTTC. Its translation: CASSQDGGGTSGYEQYF.

V gene TRBV7-2 combines with J gene TRBJ1-3; D unresolved. Trimming took 0 bases from V and 7 from J, leaving 7 bases between them. The CDR3 contains 13 residues. The V gene's germline CDR1 is SGHTA and CDR2 FQGNSA. For the CDR3, the DNA is TGTGCCAGCAGCTTAGCTGGCGTGAACACCATATATTTT. Its protein product is CASSLAGVNTIYF. The whole variable domain, filled in from reference TRBV7-2 and TRBJ1-3, reads GAGVSQSPSNKVTEKGKDVELRCDPISGHTALYWYRQSLGQGLEFLIYFQGNSAPDKSGLPSDRFSAERTGGSVSTLTIQRTQQEDSAVYLCASSLAGVNTIYFGEGSWLTVV.

This clone was detected a few times. The chain is built from TRBV7-9 and TRBJ2-1; no clear D gene. Trimming took off 9 bases at V and 3 bases at J, with 9 bases between the two ends. This CDR3 comprises 12 residues. Germline CDR1 and CDR2: SEHNR and FQNEAQ (reference sequence). This chain's CDR3 is CASRLLYNEQFF. In DNA form, the CDR3 reads TGTGCCAGTAGACTCCTCTACAATGAGCAGTTCTTC.